This T cell receptor beta chain derives from a study of response to subunit inactivated influenza vaccine. This clonotype was seen more than once but under ten times. The antigen is undetermined. The germline gives CDR1 DFQATT, CDR2 SNEGSKA (reference sequence). The CDR3 spans 12 residues. TCRdb re-derived calls from the RT-PCR reads in MiXCR, one entry per CDR3 protein. The sample holds over 150,000 distinct CDR3 sequences; about 11% are singletons and the top ten take 35% to 40%. Overall study findings and caveats: Few additional T cells are recruited per seasonal influenza vaccination, authors suggested.

This TCR was sampled from a man aged 50 to 69 who received an inactivated influenza vaccine. Sequenced here: CD8+ T cells sorted from PBMCs, sampled about 23 months after vaccination. The V and J genes are TRBV20-1 and TRBJ1-1; 7 nucleotides agree with TRBD1. The CDR3 is CSFNGDSPEAFF. The CDR3, as DNA: TGCAGCTTCAACGGGGACAGTCCCGAAGCTTTCTTT.